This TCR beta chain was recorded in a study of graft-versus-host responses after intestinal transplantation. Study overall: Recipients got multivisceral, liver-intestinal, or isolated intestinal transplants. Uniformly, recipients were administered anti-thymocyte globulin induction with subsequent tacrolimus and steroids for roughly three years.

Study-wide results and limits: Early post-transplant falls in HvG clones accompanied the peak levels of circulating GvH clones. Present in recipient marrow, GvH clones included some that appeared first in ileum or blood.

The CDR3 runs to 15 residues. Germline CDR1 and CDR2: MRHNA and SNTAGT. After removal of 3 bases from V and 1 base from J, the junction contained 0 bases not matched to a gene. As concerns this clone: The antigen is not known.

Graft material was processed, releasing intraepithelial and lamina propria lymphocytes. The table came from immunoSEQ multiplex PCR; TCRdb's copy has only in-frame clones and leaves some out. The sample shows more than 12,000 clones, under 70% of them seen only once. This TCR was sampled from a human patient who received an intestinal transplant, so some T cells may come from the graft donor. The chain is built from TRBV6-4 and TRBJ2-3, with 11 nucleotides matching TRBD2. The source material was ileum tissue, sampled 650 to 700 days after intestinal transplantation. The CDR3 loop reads CASSETSGGTDTQYF. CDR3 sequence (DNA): TGTGCCAGCAGTGAGACTAGCGGGGGCACAGATACGCAGTATTTT.